Below are 24 T cell receptor beta chains sequenced from a single sample in a study of control samples from healthy donors and cancer patients. Data came from immunoSEQ multiplex PCR; TCRdb stores just in-frame clones and leaves some out. This table holds under 85,000 clones, about 95% found once. Sample: blood. These receptors all come from a woman aged 40-49 years in good health.

This chain connects TRBV7-9 to TRBJ2-7, with D perhaps matching TRBD2 (6 bases). The V gene's germline CDR1 is SEHNR and CDR2 FQNEAQ (reference sequence). The CDR3 spans 14 residues. V gave up 1 base and J gave up 2 bases, with 9 bases separating them. This CDR3 reads CASSLVGGAYEQYF. The CDR3 coding sequence is TGTGCCAGCAGCTTAGTGGGGGGTGCCTACGAGCAGTACTTC. Looking up the rest from reference TRBV7-9 and TRBJ2-7 gives the full variable domain: DTGVSQNPRHKITKRGQNVTFRCDPISEHNRLYWYRQTLGQGPEFLTYFQNEAQLEKSRLLSDRFSAERPKGSFSTLEIQRTEQGDSAMYLCASSLVGGAYEQYFGPGTRLTVT.

The CDR3 loop is CASKGGQNEKLFF. CDR3 nucleotides: TGTGCCAGCAAAGGGGGACAAAATGAAAAACTGTTTTTT. The rearrangement uses TRBV21-1 and TRBJ1-4; TRBD1, the table's D call, was not compared with the DNA. TRBV21-1 is flagged as a pseudogene. This CDR3 is built from 13 residues.

The chain joins TRBV15 to TRBJ2-7; 7 nucleotides agree with TRBD2. The J segment lost 4 bases and the V segment lost 0 bases, leaving 12 bases of the junction unmatched. The CDR3 length is 17 residues. CDR1 and CDR2 (germline): LNHNV, YYDKDF (reference sequence). The CDR3 is CATSRDEASGKVYEQYF. CDR3 in DNA: TGTGCCACCAGCAGAGATGAGGCCAGCGGGAAGGTGTACGAGCAGTACTTC.

The gene calls are TRBV5-1 and TRBJ1-5; D possibly corresponds to TRBD1 (5 bases). This CDR3 has 15 amino acids. Trimming cost V 2 bases and J 1 base, with 10 bases left between them. The germline V gene encodes CDR1 SGHRS and CDR2 YFSETQ. CDR3 DNA sequence: TGCGCCAGCAGCTTAGCCGGGGACAGCAATCAGCCCCAGCATTTT. The encoded protein is CASSLAGDSNQPQHF.

The rearrangement links TRBV5-1 to TRBJ1-1; D possibly corresponds to TRBD1 (5 bases). Trimming shortened V by 1 base and J by 3 bases, and 13 bases separated the two germline ends. Per germline, CDR1 SGHRS and CDR2 YFSETQ. This CDR3 has 15 residues. DNA for the CDR3: TGCGCCAGCAGCTTGACCCCAGGGCTTGACACTGAAGCTTTCTTT. It codes for CASSLTPGLDTEAFF. Filled out from reference TRBV5-1 and TRBJ1-1, the complete variable domain reads KAGVTQTPRYLIKTRGQQVTLSCSPISGHRSVSWYQQTPGQGLQFLFEYFSETQRNKGNFPGRFSGRQFSNSRSEMNVSTLELGDSALYLCASSLTPGLDTEAFFGQGTRLTVV.

In nucleotides, the CDR3 is TGTGCCAGCAGCTTTACTAGCGGGTTTTACGAGCAGTACTTC. Translation: CASSFTSGFYEQYF. The rearrangement uses TRBV5-5 and TRBJ2-7; the match to TRBD2 covers 9 bases. This CDR3 contains 14 residues. In germline, CDR1 is SGHKS, CDR2 YYEKEE (reference sequence). J was trimmed by 4 bases and V by 2 bases; bases with no gene match: 4.

This clone was seen once. This chain connects TRBV28 to TRBJ1-1; D uncertain. CDR1 and CDR2 from the germline V gene are MDHEN and SYDVKM. The CDR3 has 12 amino acids. The ends were cut back, 5 bases at V and 3 bases at J, with 7 bases in the middle. In DNA form, the CDR3 reads TGTGCCAGCAGTGTCTGGGACACTGAAGCTTTCTTT. It translates to CASSVWDTEAFF.

The chain joins TRBV29-1 to TRBJ2-1; 7 nucleotides agree with TRBD2. Looked up from germline, CDR1 is SQVTM and CDR2 is ANQGSEA. V shed 3 bases and J 8 bases; nucleotides not matched to a gene: 4. The CDR3 is 12 residues long. CDR3 sequence (DNA): TGCAGCGTTGACAGAGGGAGGGATGAGCAGTTCTTC. Translated, it gives CSVDRGRDEQFF.

This clone came up once. The gene calls are TRBV19 and TRBJ1-1, with a weak D call TRBD1 (5 bases). Trimming removed 7 bases from V and 2 bases from J, with 20 bases in between. This CDR3 spans 16 amino acids. Looked up from germline, CDR1 is LNHDA and CDR2 is SQIVND (reference sequence). CDR3 nucleotides: TGTGCCAGTACCACTGGGGGTGGGCAGCTAAACACTGAAGCTTTCTTT. It codes for CASTTGGGQLNTEAFF. The full variable domain, in which reference TRBV19 and TRBJ1-1 provide the parts outside the CDR3, is DGGITQSPKYLFRKEGQNVTLSCEQNLNHDAMYWYRQDPGQGLRLIYYSQIVNDFQKGDIAEGYSVSREKKESFPLTVTSAQKNPTAFYLCASTTGGGQLNTEAFFGQGTRLTVV.

The chain uses TRBV4-1 and TRBJ1-4; the match to TRBD1 covers 10 bases. The CDR3 length is 16 residues. V lost 3 bases to trimming and J lost 8 bases; unmatched junction nucleotides: 9. Per germline, CDR1 MGHRA and CDR2 YSYEKL. The CDR3 bases are TGCGCCAGCAGCCAGAAGACAGGGGGCGTTAAGGAAAAACTGTTTTTT. This translates into CASSQKTGGVKEKLFF.

This chain joins TRBV2 and TRBJ2-4, with 7 bases lining up with TRBD1. Losses at the gene ends were 6 bases for V and 7 bases for J; bases not matched to a gene: 6. The length of the CDR3 is 13 residues. In germline, CDR1 is SNHLY, CDR2 FYNNEI. CDR3 region: CASSGRQGNIQYF. CDR3 bases: TGTGCCAGCAGCGGACGACAGGGCAACATTCAGTACTTC.

This chain uses TRBV27 with TRBJ1-6; D uncertain. The CDR3 has 12 amino acids. Per germline, CDR1 MNHEY and CDR2 SMNVEV (reference sequence). V was shortened by 3 bases and J by 8 bases, with 5 bases between the two germline ends. In DNA form, the CDR3 reads TGTGCCAGCAGTTTTGCGGATTCACCCCTCCACTTT. Its translation: CASSFADSPLHF.

V and J are TRBV12-5 and TRBJ1-5; 8 nucleotides align to TRBD1. Germline CDR1 LGHNT, CDR2 FRNRAP. The V segment lost 5 bases and the J segment 8 bases; nucleotides outside the gene matches: 23. This CDR3 is 19 amino acids long. The CDR3 nucleotides are TGTGCTAGTGGTATCATTCAACAACTAGGACAGGGCTGGAGGAAGCCCCAGCATTTT. Encoded protein: CASGIIQQLGQGWRKPQHF.

J is TRBJ2-7 and V is TRBV19; 10 bases fit TRBD1. With 7 bases clipped from V and 1 base from J, the junction kept 7 bases outside the gene matches. Germline V gene lookup returns CDR1 LNHDA and CDR2 SQIVND (reference sequence). The length of the CDR3 is 15 residues. CDR3 coding DNA: TGTGCCAGTACCACGACAGGGGGCCCTTCCTACGAGCAGTACTTC. Residues: CASTTTGGPSYEQYF.

Remarks on this clone: Other DNA sequences in this specimen translate into the identical CDR3. This chain joins TRBV2 and TRBJ1-4; D unclear. The germline V gene has CDR1 SNHLY and CDR2 FYNNEI. This CDR3 spans 12 amino acids. Trimming removed 1 base from V and 5 bases from J, with 2 bases in between. The CDR3: CASSEGNEKLFF. In nucleotides, the CDR3 is TGTGCCAGCAGTGAAGGAAATGAAAAACTGTTTTTT.

The chain uses TRBV7-2 and TRBJ2-7, with D unclear. Germline V gives CDR1 SGHTA, CDR2 FQGNSA. The CDR3 totals 15 residues. Trimming removed 4 bases from V and 5 bases from J, with 18 bases in between. CDR3 amino acids: CASSSALGSGDEQYF. DNA of the CDR3: TGTGCCAGCAGCTCAGCCCTAGGTTCGGGCGACGAGCAGTACTTC.

This chain uses TRBV25-1 with TRBJ1-2; 8 bases line up with TRBD1. J lost 6 bases, V lost 7 bases, and 13 bases had no gene match. In germline, CDR1 is MGHDK, CDR2 SYGVNS. The CDR3 loop spans 15 amino acids. The CDR3 bases are TGTGCCAGCACCCCCGCAGGGGGCCTTCTTAATGGCTACACCTTC. This translates into CASTPAGGLLNGYTF.

This chain uses TRBV4-1 with TRBJ1-2; possible D gene TRBD1, 5 bases. The germline V gene encodes CDR1 MGHRA and CDR2 YSYEKL. This CDR3 spans 14 amino acids. The V and J ends lost 1 base and 5 bases respectively, with 11 bases between them. CDR3 amino acids: CASSQVDSRYGYTF. For the CDR3, the DNA is TGCGCCAGCAGCCAAGTTGACAGCCGGTATGGCTACACCTTC.

This chain joins TRBV19 and TRBJ2-1, with 10 bases aligning to TRBD2. J was trimmed by 0 bases and V by 0 bases; bases with no gene match: 5. The germline V gene has CDR1 LNHDA and CDR2 SQIVND (reference sequence). The CDR3 is made up of 18 amino acids. The CDR3 reads CASSIELAGYSSYNEQFF. The CDR3, as DNA: TGTGCCAGTAGTATAGAACTAGCGGGGTACAGCTCCTACAATGAGCAGTTCTTC.

The chain joins TRBV4-2 to TRBJ2-7; TRBD2 is a possible D gene (6 bases). V was clipped by 2 bases and J by 4 bases, with 9 bases between them. Germline CDR1 and CDR2: LGHNA and YNFKEQ. This CDR3 is 13 amino acids long. The CDR3 here is CASSQLARYEQYF. DNA for the CDR3: TGTGCCAGCAGCCAACTAGCGAGGTACGAGCAGTACTTC.

The genes are TRBV4-3 and TRBJ1-1, with D uncertain. Germline values: CDR1 LGHNA, CDR2 YSLEER. This CDR3 contains 15 residues. Trimming pared 0 bases from V and 1 base from J, leaving 9 bases between. The CDR3 region has the DNA TGCGCCAGCAGCCAAGATTGGCCGGAGAACACTGAAGCTTTCTTT. Translation gives CASSQDWPENTEAFF.

This sequence joins TRBV30 and TRBJ1-1; 7 bases align to TRBD1. Per germline, CDR1 GTSNPN and CDR2 SVGIG (reference sequence). Losses at the gene ends were 2 bases for V and 3 bases for J; bases not matched to a gene: 6. The CDR3 is 14 amino acids. The CDR3 loop is CAWSTTGFDTEAFF. The CDR3 bases are TGTGCCTGGAGTACGACAGGGTTCGACACTGAAGCTTTCTTT.

The rearrangement links TRBV6-1 to TRBJ2-7; TRBD1 matches 10 bases. V gave up 0 bases and J gave up 4 bases; unmatched junction bases: 0. The CDR3 contains 14 residues. From germline, CDR1 is MNHNS and CDR2 SASEGT. The CDR3 spells CASSEAGQGYEQYF. CDR3 DNA: TGTGCCAGCAGTGAAGCGGGACAGGGGTACGAGCAGTACTTC.

The rearrangement links TRBV5-1 to TRBJ1-1, with D unresolved. Trimming shortened V by 2 bases and J by 1 base, and 6 bases separated the two germline ends. CDR3 length: 13 amino acids. Germline V lookup: CDR1 SGHRS, CDR2 YFSETQ. The CDR3 spells CASSLAWNTEAFF. The CDR3 nucleotides read TGCGCCAGCAGCTTAGCTTGGAACACTGAAGCTTTCTTT.